The 22 T cell receptor beta chains given below trace back to one sample, sequenced in a study of T cell responses to AZD1222 COVID-19 vaccine. Sequencing was performed with immunoSEQ multiplex PCR; in TCRdb, only in-frame clones are kept and a portion is missing. The table lists 150,000 to 200,000 clones, roughly 94% of them singletons, with around 0.98% in the top ten. Here the sequenced sample was peripheral blood, taken 28 days after the second AZD1222 dose. These receptors all come from an adult who received the AZD1222 COVID-19 vaccine.

This chain links TRBV6-6 with TRBJ1-2, with D perhaps matching TRBD1 (5 bases). The germline V and J ends were trimmed by 5 bases and 0 bases, with 19 bases remaining between them. There are 17 residues in the CDR3. Per germline, CDR1 MNHNY and CDR2 SVGAGI (reference sequence). The DNA of the CDR3 is TGTGCCAGCAGTCCGACCCGGGGACCCTTTCCTAACTATGGCTACACCTTC. Its translation: CASSPTRGPFPNYGYTF.

The gene calls are TRBV7-8 and TRBJ1-5, with no clear D. The V end lost 3 bases, the J end lost 2 bases, and 14 bases lay between the germline ends. From germline, CDR1 is SGHVS and CDR2 FQNEAQ. CDR3 length: 16 residues. CDR3 sequence (DNA): TGTGCCAGCAGCTTTTGGCTGGGCGACCGCAATCAGCCCCAGCATTTT. Translated, it gives CASSFWLGDRNQPQHF.

The CDR3 nucleotides read TGCAGCGCTACCCAGGGGGCTGAAGCTTTCTTT. It specifies CSATQGAEAFF. This chain joins TRBV29-1 and TRBJ1-1; 7 bases fit TRBD1. The J segment lost 6 bases and the V segment lost 7 bases, leaving 5 bases of the junction unmatched. The germline gives CDR1 SQVTM, CDR2 ANQGSEA. The CDR3 covers 11 residues.

The chain links TRBV14 to TRBJ2-1, with 7 nucleotides matching TRBD1. V lost 3 bases and J lost 5; bases outside the gene matches: 4. The CDR3 is 14 residues long. Germline V gene sequence: CDR1 SGHDN, CDR2 FVKESK. For the CDR3, the DNA is TGTGCCAGCAGCCAGGCGGACAGGAACAATGAGCAGTTCTTC. Its protein product is CASSQADRNNEQFF.

The table lists this clone with a count of one. The chain uses TRBV5-1 and TRBJ2-5, with TRBD2 matching over 7 bases. The CDR3 runs to 15 residues. Germline CDR1 SGHRS, CDR2 YFSETQ. V was pared by 1 base and J by 3 bases, with 6 bases of the junction left unmatched. The CDR3 bases are TGCGCCAGCAGCTTGAGGGCTAGCGGCAAAGAGACCCAGTACTTC. Protein sequence: CASSLRASGKETQYF.

In its sample, this clone was seen a few times. The V gene is TRBV4-2, the J gene TRBJ2-7; D remains unclear. The V gene's germline CDR1 is LGHNA and CDR2 YNFKEQ. The CDR3 covers 14 residues. V dropped 0 bases and J dropped 9 bases, with 15 bases sitting between them. The CDR3 bases are TGTGCCAGCAGCCAAGATTCAGTATCTCCCGGGCAGTACTTC. Protein: CASSQDSVSPGQYF.

The genes are TRBV12-3 or TRBV12-4 and TRBJ2-1, with 8 bases aligning to TRBD1. V lost 5 bases, J lost 10 bases, and 4 bases stayed unmatched. This CDR3 is built from 12 residues. The CDR3 coding sequence is TGTGCCAGCAGTCAGGGGGCAGACGAGCAGTTCTTC. It yields the protein CASSQGADEQFF.

V gene TRBV7-2 combines with J gene TRBJ1-4, with D hard to call. This CDR3 region has 14 residues. The V end was cut by 8 bases, the J end by 8 bases, with 18 bases between. Germline-derived CDR1 and CDR2 are SGHTA and FQGNSA. The CDR3 coding sequence is TGTGCCAGCGCCCCGTACCTGGGATGGGAAAAACTGTTTTTT. Its translation: CASAPYLGWEKLFF.

Here the CDR3 DNA reads TGTGCCAGTTCGTCTTGGGGGGGCTACGAGCAGTACTTC. This sequence encodes CASSSWGGYEQYF. The chain carries TRBV19 and TRBJ2-7; 7 bases line up with TRBD2. This CDR3 comprises 13 residues. J was trimmed by 3 bases and V by 8 bases; bases with no gene match: 7. Germline CDR1 is LNHDA and CDR2 is SQIVND (reference sequence).

J is TRBJ1-4 and V is TRBV7-2; unclear D gene. V was pared by 6 bases and J by 1 base, with 6 bases between. The length of the CDR3 is 13 residues. CDR1 and CDR2 (germline): SGHTA, FQGNSA. The DNA of the CDR3 is TGTGCCAGCAGTTACGGAACTAATGAAAAACTGTTTTTT. Its translation is CASSYGTNEKLFF.

The chain carries TRBV9 and TRBJ1-4, with a weak D call TRBD1 (5 bases). Per the germline V gene, CDR1 is SGDLS and CDR2 is YYNGEE. The CDR3 is 15 amino acids. V dropped 5 bases and J dropped 5 bases, with 16 bases sitting between them. CDR3 residues: CASSFTGNPNEKLFF. CDR3 bases: TGTGCCAGCAGTTTTACAGGTAACCCAAATGAAAAACTGTTTTTT. Filled out from reference TRBV9 and TRBJ1-4, the complete variable domain reads DSGVTQTPKHLITATGQRVTLRCSPRSGDLSVYWYQQSLDQGLQFLIQYYNGEERAKGNILERFSAQQFPDLHSELNLSSLELGDSALYFCASSFTGNPNEKLFFGSGTQLSVL.

The J gene is TRBJ2-3, the V gene TRBV19; D might be TRBD2 (6 bases). In germline, CDR1 is LNHDA, CDR2 SQIVND (reference sequence). V lost 5 bases and J 3 bases, leaving 24 bases between the germline ends. The CDR3 is made up of 18 amino acids. The CDR3 loop is CASSVTGLRGFRTDTQYF. CDR3 DNA: TGTGCCAGTAGTGTCACGGGACTTAGAGGATTCAGGACAGATACGCAGTATTTT. Combining the CDR3 with reference TRBV19 and TRBJ2-3 gives the whole variable domain DGGITQSPKYLFRKEGQNVTLSCEQNLNHDAMYWYRQDPGQGLRLIYYSQIVNDFQKGDIAEGYSVSREKKESFPLTVTSAQKNPTAFYLCASSVTGLRGFRTDTQYFGPGTRLTVL.

The chain couples TRBV6-5 to TRBJ2-3, with TRBD2 identical over 15 bases. Unmatched junction bases numbered 2, after V lost 4 bases and J lost 3 bases. The CDR3 runs to 16 residues. Germline values: CDR1 MNHEY, CDR2 SVGAGI. CDR3 nucleotides: TGTGCCAGCAGTTCCGGGACTAGCGGGGGGACAGATACGCAGTATTTT. Translating gives CASSSGTSGGTDTQYF.

This clone was seen a few times. Other DNA sequences within the sample encode an identical CDR3. This chain links TRBV5-1 with TRBJ2-5, with D hard to call. The V gene lost 2 bases and the J gene lost 2 bases, with 1 base spanning the gap. This CDR3 region has 11 residues. The V gene's germline CDR1 is SGHRS and CDR2 YFSETQ. CDR3 amino acids: CASSLQETQYF. Written as DNA, the CDR3 is TGCGCCAGCAGCTTACAAGAGACCCAGTACTTC.

The chain uses TRBV2 and TRBJ1-1; no clear D. The V end lost 8 bases, the J end lost 3 bases, and 13 bases lay between the germline ends. The germline CDR1 and CDR2 sequences are SNHLY and FYNNEI. The CDR3 length is 13 residues. The CDR3 coding sequence is TGTGCCAGCCGACCGGGATGGGACACTGAAGCTTTCTTT. This codes for CASRPGWDTEAFF.

This rearrangement joins TRBV6-5 to TRBJ2-2, with 10 bases matching TRBD1. The CDR3 runs 15 residues. With 2 bases clipped from V and 3 bases from J, the junction kept 0 bases outside the gene matches. The germline CDR1 and CDR2 sequences are MNHEY and SVGAGI. The CDR3 loop is CASSYGTGDTGELFF. The DNA of the CDR3 is TGTGCCAGCAGTTACGGGACAGGGGACACCGGGGAGCTGTTTTTT.

The genes are TRBV4-1 and TRBJ1-1; D possibly corresponds to TRBD1 (5 bases). Per germline, CDR1 MGHRA and CDR2 YSYEKL. Deletions cut 3 bases from V and 1 base from J, with 15 bases between. This CDR3 comprises 16 residues. The DNA for the CDR3 is TGCGCCAGCAGCCAGTTTTACGGGGGGACGAACACTGAAGCTTTCTTT. Protein: CASSQFYGGTNTEAFF.

J is TRBJ1-2 and V is TRBV10-3, with no clear D. The CDR3 extends over 13 amino acids. V lost 4 bases to trimming and J lost 2 bases, with 8 bases between them. The V gene's germline CDR1 is ENHRY and CDR2 SYGVKD. In DNA form, the CDR3 reads TGTGCCATCAGTGGAGGGCAGAACTATGGCTACACCTTC. It yields the protein CAISGGQNYGYTF.

This chain links TRBV19 with TRBJ1-3; possibly TRBD1 for D (6 bases). This CDR3 has 15 amino acids. V lost 4 bases and J lost 4, with 14 bases in between. Germline CDR1 reads LNHDA; CDR2 reads SQIVND (reference sequence). The CDR3 DNA is TGTGCCAGTAGTACACAGGGAGCGGGAGGAAACACCATATATTTT. This codes for CASSTQGAGGNTIYF.

In the case of this clone: Other nucleotide sequences from this sample produce the same CDR3. V and J are TRBV19 and TRBJ1-1; D not resolved. CDR3 size: 13 residues. Trimming stripped 2 bases from V and 1 base from J, with 5 bases between. Germline V gives CDR1 LNHDA, CDR2 SQIVND (reference sequence). CDR3 DNA sequence: TGTGCCAGTAGTATAACCGGGAACACTGAAGCTTTCTTT. Translating gives CASSITGNTEAFF.

The rearrangement joins TRBV11-2 to TRBJ2-3; 14 nucleotides align to TRBD2. With V trimmed by 3 bases and J by 5 bases, 10 bases remained unmatched. This CDR3 is 18 amino acids long. CDR1 SGHAT and CDR2 FQNNGV come from the germline V gene. The DNA for the CDR3 is TGTGCCAGCAGCTTTAGGCGGACTAGCGGGGGGCCAGGAGATACGCAGTATTTT. It yields the protein CASSFRRTSGGPGDTQYF.

This chain connects TRBV6-6 to TRBJ1-1; no clear D. CDR1 MNHNY and CDR2 SVGAGI come from the germline V gene (reference sequence). The CDR3 has 15 residues. Trimming cost V 4 bases and J 1 base, with 13 bases left between them. CDR3 nucleotides: TGTGCCAGCAGTTCCCCTCGCAGCGGGAACACTGAAGCTTTCTTT. Amino acids: CASSSPRSGNTEAFF.